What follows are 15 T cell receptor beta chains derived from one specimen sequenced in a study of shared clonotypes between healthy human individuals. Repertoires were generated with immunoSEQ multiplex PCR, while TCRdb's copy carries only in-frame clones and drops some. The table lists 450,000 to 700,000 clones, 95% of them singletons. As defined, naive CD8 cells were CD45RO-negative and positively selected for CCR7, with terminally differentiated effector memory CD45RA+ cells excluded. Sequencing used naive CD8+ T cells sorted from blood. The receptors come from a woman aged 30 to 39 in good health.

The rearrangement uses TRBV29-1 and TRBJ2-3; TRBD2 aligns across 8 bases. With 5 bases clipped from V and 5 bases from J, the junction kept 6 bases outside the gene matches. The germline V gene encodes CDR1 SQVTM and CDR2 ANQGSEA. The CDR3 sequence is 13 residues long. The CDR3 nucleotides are TGCAGCGTTACAGCGGGAGAGGTAGATACGCAGTATTTT. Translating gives CSVTAGEVDTQYF.

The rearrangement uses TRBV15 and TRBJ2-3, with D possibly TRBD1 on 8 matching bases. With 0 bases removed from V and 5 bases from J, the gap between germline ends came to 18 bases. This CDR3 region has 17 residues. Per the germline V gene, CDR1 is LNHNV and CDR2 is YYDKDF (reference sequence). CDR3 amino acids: CATSREGGTGAGDTQYF. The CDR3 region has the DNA TGTGCCACCAGCAGAGAGGGAGGGACAGGCGCGGGAGATACGCAGTATTTT.

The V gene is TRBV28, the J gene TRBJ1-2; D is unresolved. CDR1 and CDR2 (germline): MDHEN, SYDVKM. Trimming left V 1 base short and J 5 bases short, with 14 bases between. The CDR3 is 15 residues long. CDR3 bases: TGTGCCAGCAGTTTATTGGGGTTGGTCTCTTATGGCTACACCTTC. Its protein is CASSLLGLVSYGYTF.

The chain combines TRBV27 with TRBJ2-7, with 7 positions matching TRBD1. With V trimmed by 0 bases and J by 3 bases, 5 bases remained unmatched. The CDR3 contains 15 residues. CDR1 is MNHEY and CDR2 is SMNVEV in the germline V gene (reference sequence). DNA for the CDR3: TGTGCCAGCAGTTTATCTACAGGGGAATTCTACGAGCAGTACTTC. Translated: CASSLSTGEFYEQYF.

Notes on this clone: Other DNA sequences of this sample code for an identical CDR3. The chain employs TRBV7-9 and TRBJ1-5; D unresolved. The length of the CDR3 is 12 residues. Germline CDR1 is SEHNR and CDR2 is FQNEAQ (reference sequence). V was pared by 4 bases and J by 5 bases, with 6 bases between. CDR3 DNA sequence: TGTGCCAGCAGCTCCGGGGATCAGCCCCAGCATTTT. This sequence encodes CASSSGDQPQHF.

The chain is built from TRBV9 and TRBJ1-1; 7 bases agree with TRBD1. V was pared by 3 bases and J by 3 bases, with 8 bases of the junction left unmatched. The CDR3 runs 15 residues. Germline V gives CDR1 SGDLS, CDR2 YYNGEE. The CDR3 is CASSARGQGDTEAFF. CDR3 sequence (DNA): TGTGCCAGCAGCGCGAGAGGGCAGGGGGACACTGAAGCTTTCTTT. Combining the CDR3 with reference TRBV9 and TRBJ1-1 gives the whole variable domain DSGVTQTPKHLITATGQRVTLRCSPRSGDLSVYWYQQSLDQGLQFLIQYYNGEERAKGNILERFSAQQFPDLHSELNLSSLELGDSALYFCASSARGQGDTEAFFGQGTRLTVV.

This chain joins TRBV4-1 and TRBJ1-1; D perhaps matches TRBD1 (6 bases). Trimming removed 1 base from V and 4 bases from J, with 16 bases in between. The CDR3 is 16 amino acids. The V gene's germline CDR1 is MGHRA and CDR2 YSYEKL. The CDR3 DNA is TGCGCCAGCAGCCAAGGAACCAGGGGTTGGGGCACTGAAGCTTTCTTT. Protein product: CASSQGTRGWGTEAFF.

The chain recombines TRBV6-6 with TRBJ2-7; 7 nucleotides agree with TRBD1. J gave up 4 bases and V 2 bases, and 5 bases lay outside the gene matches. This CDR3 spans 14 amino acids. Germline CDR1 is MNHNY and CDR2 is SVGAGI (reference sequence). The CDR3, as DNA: TGTGCCAGCAGTTACGGGGGCAGGGGGTACGAGCAGTACTTC. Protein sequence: CASSYGGRGYEQYF.

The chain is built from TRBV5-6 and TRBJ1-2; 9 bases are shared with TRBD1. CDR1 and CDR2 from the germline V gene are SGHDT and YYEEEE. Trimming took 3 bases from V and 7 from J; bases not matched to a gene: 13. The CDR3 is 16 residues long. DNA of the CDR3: TGTGCCAGCAGCTCCAAGATAGGACAGGGGAGTTTTGGCTACACCTTC. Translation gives CASSSKIGQGSFGYTF. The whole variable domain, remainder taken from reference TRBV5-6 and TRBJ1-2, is DAGVTQSPTHLIKTRGQQVTLRCSPKSGHDTVSWYQQALGQGPQFIFQYYEEEERQRGNFPDRFSGHQFPNYSSELNVNALLLGDSALYLCASSSKIGQGSFGYTFGSGTRLTVV.

CDR3 in amino acids: CASSSGTGRTEAFF. CDR3 bases: TGTGCCAGCAGCTCCGGGACAGGGAGGACTGAAGCTTTCTTT. This sequence joins TRBV5-6 and TRBJ1-1, with 9 bases that match TRBD1. Trimming cost V 3 bases and J 5 bases; bases outside gene matches: 5. This CDR3 is built from 14 residues. CDR1 and CDR2 from the germline V gene are SGHDT and YYEEEE.

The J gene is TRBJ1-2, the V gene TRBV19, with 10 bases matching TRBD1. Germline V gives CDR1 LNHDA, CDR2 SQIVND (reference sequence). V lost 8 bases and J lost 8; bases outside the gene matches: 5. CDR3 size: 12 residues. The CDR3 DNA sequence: TGTGCCAGTGGACAGGGGGTAGGCGGCTACACCTTC. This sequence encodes CASGQGVGGYTF. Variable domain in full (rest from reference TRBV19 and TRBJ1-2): DGGITQSPKYLFRKEGQNVTLSCEQNLNHDAMYWYRQDPGQGLRLIYYSQIVNDFQKGDIAEGYSVSREKKESFPLTVTSAQKNPTAFYLCASGQGVGGYTFGSGTRLTVV.

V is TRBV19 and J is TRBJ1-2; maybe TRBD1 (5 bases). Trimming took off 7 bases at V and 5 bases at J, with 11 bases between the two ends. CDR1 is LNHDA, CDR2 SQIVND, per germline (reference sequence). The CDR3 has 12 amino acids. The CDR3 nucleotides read TGTGCCAGTACGGCAGGGCAGTATGGCTACACCTTC. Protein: CASTAGQYGYTF.

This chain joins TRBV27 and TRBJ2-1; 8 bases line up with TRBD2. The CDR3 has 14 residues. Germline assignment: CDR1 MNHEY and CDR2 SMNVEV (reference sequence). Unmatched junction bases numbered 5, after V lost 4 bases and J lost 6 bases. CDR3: CASSSPGTSNEQFF. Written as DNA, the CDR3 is TGTGCCAGCAGTTCTCCCGGGACTAGCAATGAGCAGTTCTTC.

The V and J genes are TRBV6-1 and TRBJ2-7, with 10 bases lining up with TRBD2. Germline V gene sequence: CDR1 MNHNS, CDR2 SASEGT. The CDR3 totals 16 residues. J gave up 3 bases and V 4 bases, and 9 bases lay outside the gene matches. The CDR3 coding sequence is TGTGCCAGCAGTGCGCCTAGACTAGCGGGTTACTACGAGCAGTACTTC. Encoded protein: CASSAPRLAGYYEQYF.

The CDR3 coding sequence is TGTGCCAGTAGCCTCGGAGGGACAGATACGCAGTATTTT. It yields the protein CASSLGGTDTQYF. The chain recombines TRBV19 with TRBJ2-3, with D perhaps TRBD2 (6 bases). V lost 6 bases and J 3 bases, leaving 10 bases between the germline ends. The CDR3 sequence is 13 residues long. CDR1 and CDR2 (germline): LNHDA, SQIVND (reference sequence).